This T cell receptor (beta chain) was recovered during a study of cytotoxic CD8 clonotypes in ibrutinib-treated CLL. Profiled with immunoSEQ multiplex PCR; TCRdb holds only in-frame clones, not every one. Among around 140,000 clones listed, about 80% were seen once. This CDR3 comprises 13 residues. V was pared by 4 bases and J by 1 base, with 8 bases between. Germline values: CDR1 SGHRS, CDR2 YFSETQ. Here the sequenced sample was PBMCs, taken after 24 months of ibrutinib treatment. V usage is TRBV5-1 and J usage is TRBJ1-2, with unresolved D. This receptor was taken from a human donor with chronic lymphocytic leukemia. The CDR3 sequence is CASSRDINYGYTF. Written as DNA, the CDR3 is TGCGCCAGCAGCCGCGACATTAACTATGGCTACACCTTC. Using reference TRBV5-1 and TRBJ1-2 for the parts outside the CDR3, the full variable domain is KAGVTQTPRYLIKTRGQQVTLSCSPISGHRSVSWYQQTPGQGLQFLFEYFSETQRNKGNFPGRFSGRQFSNSRSEMNVSTLELGDSALYLCASSRDINYGYTFGSGTRLTVV.